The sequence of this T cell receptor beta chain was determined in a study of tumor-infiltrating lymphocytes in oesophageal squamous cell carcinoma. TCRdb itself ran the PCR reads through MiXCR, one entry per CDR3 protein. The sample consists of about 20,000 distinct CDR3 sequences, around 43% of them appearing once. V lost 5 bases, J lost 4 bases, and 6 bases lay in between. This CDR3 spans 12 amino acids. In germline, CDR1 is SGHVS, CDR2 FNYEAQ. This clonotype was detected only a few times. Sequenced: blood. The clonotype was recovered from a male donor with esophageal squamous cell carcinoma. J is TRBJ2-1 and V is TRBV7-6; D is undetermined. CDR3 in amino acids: CASSHRYNEQFF. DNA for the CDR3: TGTGCCAGCAGCCACAGATACAATGAGCAGTTCTTC.